This T cell receptor (beta chain) emerged from a study of CD8 T cells in ankylosing spondylitis. Study observations and caveats: Characteristic of ankylosing spondylitis blood, it appeared, was a TCR beta motif comprising about eight highly homologous variants. Disease-associated clones were reportedly significantly overrepresented in matched ankylosing spondylitis synovial fluid. Those disease-linked clones were CD8+; they were also relatively rare in peripheral blood.

V was cut by 3 bases and J by 4 bases, with 9 bases left in between. Germline values: CDR1 SEHNR, CDR2 FQNEAQ (reference sequence). The CDR3 is 13 amino acids. TCRdb independently ran MiXCR on the 5' RACE reads; one entry per CDR3 protein. This repertoire shows 100,000 to 150,000 distinct CDR3 sequences, approximately 17% found once; its top ten account for 25% to 40%. Notes on this clonotype: The antigen remains undetermined.

The sequenced sample consisted of blood, either unsorted or a sorted T cell fraction (not recorded which). The receptor was derived from a male donor with ankylosing spondylitis. This sequence joins TRBV7-9 and TRBJ1-2; D ambiguous. The DNA of the CDR3 is TGTGCCAGCAGCTTCGAGGGAACCTATGGCTACACCTTC. Its protein product is CASSFEGTYGYTF.